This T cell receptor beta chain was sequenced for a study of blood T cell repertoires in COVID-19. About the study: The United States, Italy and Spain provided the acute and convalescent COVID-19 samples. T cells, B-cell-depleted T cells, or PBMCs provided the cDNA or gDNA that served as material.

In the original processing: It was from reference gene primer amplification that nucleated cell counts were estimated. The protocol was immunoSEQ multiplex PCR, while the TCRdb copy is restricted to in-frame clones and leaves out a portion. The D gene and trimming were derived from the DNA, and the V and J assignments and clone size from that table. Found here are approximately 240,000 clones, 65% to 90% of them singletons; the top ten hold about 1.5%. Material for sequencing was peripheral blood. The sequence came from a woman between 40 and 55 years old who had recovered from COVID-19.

CDR3 coding DNA: TGTGCCAGCAGCTTAGCGGGGGGTTTCGGGGAGCTGTTTTTT. Translating gives CASSLAGGFGELFF. This chain uses TRBV6-2 or TRBV6-3 with TRBJ2-2; TRBD2 aligns across 10 bases. The V gene's germline CDR1 is MNHEY and CDR2 SVGEGT. Losses at the gene ends were 6 bases for V and 7 bases for J; bases not matched to a gene: 5. There are 14 residues in the CDR3.